This is a list of T cell receptor beta chains from one sample in a study of blood T cell repertoires in COVID-19. TCRdb's copy holds only in-frame clones and misses some; the assay was immunoSEQ multiplex PCR. The table has about 240,000 clones, around nine tenths seen once. Sample: peripheral blood. The receptors were sampled from a woman aged 70-85 years with active or convalescent COVID-19. Both conserved end residues are part of each CDR3. Each record gives: clone size, V gene, D gene, J gene, CDR3 DNA, CDR3 protein. A D gene is named only where the DNA matches it firmly. Some rows have no size entry. The others give once, few or many, or a class for an expanded clone.

>-|TRBV4-3|-|TRBJ1-4
TGCGCCAGCAGCCTCGGAATGACAGCTGTCAATGAAAAACTGTTTTTT
CASSLGMTAVNEKLFF
>-|TRBV19|TRBD2|TRBJ2-2
TGTGCCAGTAGCAGAACGGGGGGAGCGAACACCGGGGAGCTGTTTTTT
CASSRTGGANTGELFF
>once|TRBV7-2|-|TRBJ2-7
TGTGCCAGCAGCTTAAGGCGGAGCTACGAGCAGTACTTC
CASSLRRSYEQYF
>-|TRBV7-3|-|TRBJ2-1
TGTGCCAGCAGCTCCGGAGCGAGCTCCTACAATGAGCAGTTCTTC
CASSSGASSYNEQFF
>-|TRBV15|-|TRBJ1-2
TGTGCCACCAGCATTGGGATGGACACGGATTTCTATGGCTACACCTTC
CATSIGMDTDFYGYTF
>-|TRBV7-9|-|TRBJ1-3
TGTGCCAGCAGCACAGGGACCGGAAACACCATATATTTT
CASSTGTGNTIYF
>-|TRBV10-3|TRBD1|TRBJ1-4
TGTGCCATCAGTGCCCAGGGGGCGACTAATGAAAAACTGTTTTTT
CAISAQGATNEKLFF
>-|TRBV27|TRBD1|TRBJ1-1
TGTGCCAGCAGTTGGGACAGGGGAATGAACACTGAAGCTTTCTTT
CASSWDRGMNTEAFF
>once|TRBV27|-|TRBJ2-7
TGTGCCAGCAGTCATAAGATGGACTACAACTACGAGCAGTACTTC
CASSHKMDYNYEQYF
>-|TRBV11-2|-|TRBJ1-2
TGTGCCAGCAGCTCGCCCCAGGGTAGACTCTATGGCTACACCTTC
CASSSPQGRLYGYTF
>-|TRBV7-9|TRBD1|TRBJ1-1
TGTGCCAGCAGCCATTCAGCCGGGACAGGGGGAACTGAAGCTTTCTTT
CASSHSAGTGGTEAFF
>-|TRBV6-4|TRBD1|TRBJ2-1
TGTGCCATCCCGAGGTTAGAGGGGGACAGCTCCTACAATGAGCAGTTCTTC
CAIPRLEGDSSYNEQFF
>-|TRBV4-3|TRBD1|TRBJ2-7
TGCGCCAGCAGAGGGGACAGGGGCGAGCAGTACTTC
CASRGDRGEQYF
>once|TRBV2|-|TRBJ1-4
TGTGCCAGCAGTCGTACAGGGGAAAAACTGTTTTTT
CASSRTGEKLFF
>few|TRBV6-4|-|TRBJ1-1
TGTGCCAGCAGTCAGAGGCGGGACACTGAAGCTTTCTTT
CASSQRRDTEAFF
>-|TRBV5-1|-|TRBJ1-2
TGCGCCAGCAGCGGCTTTTTCGCGGGCTCGTATGGCTACACCTTC
CASSGFFAGSYGYTF
>-|TRBV14|-|TRBJ1-2
TGTGCCAGCAGCCCCAACCCGACAGGAAACTATGGCTACACCTTC
CASSPNPTGNYGYTF
>few|TRBV4-3|-|TRBJ1-2
TGCGCCAGCAGCCAAGATATATCAGGGAACTATGGCTACACCTTC
CASSQDISGNYGYTF
>-|TRBV5-1|-|TRBJ1-4
TGCGCCAGCAGCTTGGCCATTGGACAGCGGAATGAAAAACTGTTTTTT
CASSLAIGQRNEKLFF
>-|TRBV6-5|-|TRBJ2-1
TGTGCCAGCAGTTCACCACGACAGAGCTCCTACAATGAGCAGTTCTTC
CASSSPRQSSYNEQFF
>-|TRBV14|TRBD1|TRBJ1-6
TGTGCCAGCAGTCTCAGGGGGCGAGGTTCACCCCTCCACTTT
CASSLRGRGSPLHF
>once|TRBV9|-|TRBJ2-2
TGTGCCAGCAGCGTAGTATCGAACACCGGGGAGCTGTTTTTT
CASSVVSNTGELFF
>-|TRBV6-6|TRBD1|TRBJ1-5
TGTGCCAGCAGTCTACCAAATGTGGGACAGGGGGTTCGGCCCCAGCATTTT
CASSLPNVGQGVRPQHF
>-|TRBV13|TRBD1|TRBJ1-2
TGTGCCAGCACCCCGGACAGGGGAGCCAGTGGCTACACCTTC
CASTPDRGASGYTF
>-|TRBV4-1|-|TRBJ2-2
TGCGCCAGCAGCGCCACTGGGGCTAGTCGAATCGGGGAGCTGTTTTTT
CASSATGASRIGELFF
>-|TRBV19|-|TRBJ1-5
TGTGCCAGTAGTATATCTTATAGCAATCAGCCCCAGCATTTT
CASSISYSNQPQHF
>-|TRBV6-2/TRBV6-3|-|TRBJ1-1
TGTGCCAGCAGTCTTAAGGGGTTTTCTGAAGCTTTCTTT
CASSLKGFSEAFF
>-|TRBV28|-|TRBJ2-7
TGTGCCAGCAGTGTACAGGGTCCCTACGAGCAGTACTTC
CASSVQGPYEQYF
>-|TRBV19|-|TRBJ1-2
TGTGCCAGTAACCTCGTGGGGGCAGGGGCCAACTATGGCTACACCTTC
CASNLVGAGANYGYTF
>-|TRBV7-2|-|TRBJ1-1
TGTGCCAGCAGCTTAGCTTCGGGGTCCCAGAAAGAAGCTTTCTTT
CASSLASGSQKEAFF
>once|TRBV5-6|-|TRBJ1-2
TGTGCCAGCAGCCCGGGGACGGGAGCTAACTATGGCTACACCTTC
CASSPGTGANYGYTF
>-|TRBV15|TRBD2|TRBJ2-2
TGTGCCACCAGCAGCGGGGGGGCGAACACCGGGGAGCTGTTTTTT
CATSSGGANTGELFF
>-|TRBV24-1|-|TRBJ1-5
TGTGCCACCAGTGATTTCCCAGGCCAGCCCCAGCATTTT
CATSDFPGQPQHF
>-|TRBV3-1/TRBV3-2|-|TRBJ1-3
TGTGCCAGCAGCCAAGTCCCCAGAAACACCATATATTTT
CASSQVPRNTIYF
>-|TRBV6-5|TRBD1|TRBJ1-1
TGTGCCAGCAGAATGACCAGGGGGCCGAACACTGAAGCTTTCTTT
CASRMTRGPNTEAFF
>-|TRBV6-6|-|TRBJ2-2
TGTGCCAGCACCGGCATGGGGGGGGCTACCCTGTTTTTT
CASTGMGGATLFF
>-|TRBV29-1|-|TRBJ1-4
TGCAGCGTGGGGGGAATTAATGAAAAACTGTTTTTT
CSVGGINEKLFF
>-|TRBV6-6|-|TRBJ2-7
TGTGCCAGCAGTTACAGGGGCTCCTACGAGCAGTACTTC
CASSYRGSYEQYF
>-|TRBV10-3|-|TRBJ2-1
TGTGCAATCAGTGGGGAGCAGGATGAGCAGTTCTTC
CAISGEQDEQFF
>-|TRBV3-1/TRBV3-2|-|TRBJ1-1
TGTGCCAGCAGCCCCAGAGGGGGCACTGAAGCTTTCTTT
CASSPRGGTEAFF
>-|TRBV7-2|-|TRBJ1-2
TGTGCCAGCAGCTTAGGAGTAGCGGGCTCCCTTGCTGGCTACACCTTC
CASSLGVAGSLAGYTF
>-|TRBV6-4|TRBD2|TRBJ2-3
TGTGCCAGCAGTCTTAGCGGGGGGGAGGATACGCAGTATTTT
CASSLSGGEDTQYF
>-|TRBV18|TRBD1|TRBJ1-5
TGTGCCAGCTCACCATTTCAAAGGGGGCTACGGAGCAATCAGCCCCAGCATTTT
CASSPFQRGLRSNQPQHF
>-|TRBV6-5|-|TRBJ1-2
TGTGCCAGCAGCTATTACGATGGCTACACCTTC
CASSYYDGYTF
>few|TRBV12-3/TRBV12-4|-|TRBJ1-1
TGTGCCAGCAATTGGCAGGGGAACACTGAAGCTTTCTTT
CASNWQGNTEAFF
>-|TRBV19|TRBD1|TRBJ2-5
TGTGCCAGTAGTCCCCGGACAGGGGCGGCTGTGGAGACCCAGTACTTC
CASSPRTGAAVETQYF
>-|TRBV3-1/TRBV3-2|-|TRBJ1-5
TGTGCCAGCAGCCATTATAGCAATCAGCCCCAGCATTTT
CASSHYSNQPQHF
>-|TRBV25-1|TRBD1|TRBJ1-4
TGTGCCAGCAGTACGGGGACAGGGTGGGATGAAAAACTGTTTTTT
CASSTGTGWDEKLFF